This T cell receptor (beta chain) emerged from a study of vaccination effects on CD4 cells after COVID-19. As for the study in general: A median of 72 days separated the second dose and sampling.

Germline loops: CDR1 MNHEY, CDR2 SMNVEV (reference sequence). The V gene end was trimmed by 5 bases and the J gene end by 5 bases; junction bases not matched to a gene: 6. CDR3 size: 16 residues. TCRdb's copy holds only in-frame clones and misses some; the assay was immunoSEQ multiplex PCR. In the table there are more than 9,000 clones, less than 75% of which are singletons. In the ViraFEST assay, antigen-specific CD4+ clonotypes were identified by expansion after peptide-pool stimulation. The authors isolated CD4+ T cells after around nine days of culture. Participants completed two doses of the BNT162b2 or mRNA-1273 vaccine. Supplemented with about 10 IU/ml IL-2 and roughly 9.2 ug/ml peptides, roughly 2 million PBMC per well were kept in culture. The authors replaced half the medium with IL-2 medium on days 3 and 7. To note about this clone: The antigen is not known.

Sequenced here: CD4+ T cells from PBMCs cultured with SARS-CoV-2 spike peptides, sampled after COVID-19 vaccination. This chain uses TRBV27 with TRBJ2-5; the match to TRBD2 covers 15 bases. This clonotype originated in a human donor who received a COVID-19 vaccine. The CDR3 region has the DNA TGTGCCAGCAGTCTCCGGACTAGCGGGGGGGTGGAGACCCAGTACTTC. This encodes CASSLRTSGGVETQYF.